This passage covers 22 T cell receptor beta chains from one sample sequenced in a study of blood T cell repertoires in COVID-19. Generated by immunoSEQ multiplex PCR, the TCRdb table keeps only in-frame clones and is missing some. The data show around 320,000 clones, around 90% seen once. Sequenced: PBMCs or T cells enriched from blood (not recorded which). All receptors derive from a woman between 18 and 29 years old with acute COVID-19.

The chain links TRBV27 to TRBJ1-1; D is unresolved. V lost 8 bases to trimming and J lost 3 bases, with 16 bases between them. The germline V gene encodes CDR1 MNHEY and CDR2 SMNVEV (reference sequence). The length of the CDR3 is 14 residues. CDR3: CASQETLGDTEAFF. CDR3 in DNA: TGTGCCAGCCAAGAGACACTCGGCGACACTGAAGCTTTCTTT.

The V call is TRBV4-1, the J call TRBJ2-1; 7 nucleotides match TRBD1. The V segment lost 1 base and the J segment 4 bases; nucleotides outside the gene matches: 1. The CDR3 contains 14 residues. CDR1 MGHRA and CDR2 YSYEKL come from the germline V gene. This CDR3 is CASSQGDSYNEQFF. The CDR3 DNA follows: TGCGCCAGCAGCCAAGGGGACAGTTACAATGAGCAGTTCTTC.

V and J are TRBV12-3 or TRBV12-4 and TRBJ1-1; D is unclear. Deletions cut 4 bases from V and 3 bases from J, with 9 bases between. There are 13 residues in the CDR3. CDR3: CASSSVAHTEAFF. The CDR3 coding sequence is TGTGCCAGCAGTTCCGTGGCTCACACTGAAGCTTTCTTT.

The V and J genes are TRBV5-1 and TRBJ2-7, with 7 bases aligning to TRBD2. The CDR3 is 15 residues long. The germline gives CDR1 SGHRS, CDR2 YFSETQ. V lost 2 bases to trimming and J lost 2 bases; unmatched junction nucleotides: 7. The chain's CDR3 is CASSFLTSATYEQYF. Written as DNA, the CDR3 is TGCGCCAGCAGCTTCTTAACTAGCGCAACCTACGAGCAGTACTTC. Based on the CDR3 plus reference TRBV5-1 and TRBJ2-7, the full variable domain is KAGVTQTPRYLIKTRGQQVTLSCSPISGHRSVSWYQQTPGQGLQFLFEYFSETQRNKGNFPGRFSGRQFSNSRSEMNVSTLELGDSALYLCASSFLTSATYEQYFGPGTRLTVT.

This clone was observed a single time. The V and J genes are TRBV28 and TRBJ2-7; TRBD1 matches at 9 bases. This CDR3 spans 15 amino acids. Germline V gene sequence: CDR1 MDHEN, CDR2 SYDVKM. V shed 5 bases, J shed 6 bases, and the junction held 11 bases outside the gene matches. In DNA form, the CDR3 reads TGTGCCAGCAGTCCCTGGGGACAGGGAGAATCCGAGCAGTACTTC. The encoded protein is CASSPWGQGESEQYF.

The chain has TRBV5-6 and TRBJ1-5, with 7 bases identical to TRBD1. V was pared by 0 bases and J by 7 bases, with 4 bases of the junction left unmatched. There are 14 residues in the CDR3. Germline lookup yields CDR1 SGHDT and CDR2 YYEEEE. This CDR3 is CASSLGQGDQPQHF. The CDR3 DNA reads TGTGCCAGCAGCTTGGGGCAGGGGGACCAGCCCCAGCATTTT.

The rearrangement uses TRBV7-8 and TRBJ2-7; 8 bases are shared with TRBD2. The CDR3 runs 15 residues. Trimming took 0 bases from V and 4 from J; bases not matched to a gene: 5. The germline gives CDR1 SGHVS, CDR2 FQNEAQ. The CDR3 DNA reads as TGTGCCAGCAGCTTAGCGTATGGACTAGCTTACGAGCAGTACTTC. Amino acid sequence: CASSLAYGLAYEQYF.

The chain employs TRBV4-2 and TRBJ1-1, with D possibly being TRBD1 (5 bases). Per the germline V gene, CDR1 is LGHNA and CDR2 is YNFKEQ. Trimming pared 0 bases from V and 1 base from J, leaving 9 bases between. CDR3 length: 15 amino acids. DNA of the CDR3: TGTGCCAGCAGCCAAGAGGGGCTTTGGAACACTGAAGCTTTCTTT. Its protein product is CASSQEGLWNTEAFF.

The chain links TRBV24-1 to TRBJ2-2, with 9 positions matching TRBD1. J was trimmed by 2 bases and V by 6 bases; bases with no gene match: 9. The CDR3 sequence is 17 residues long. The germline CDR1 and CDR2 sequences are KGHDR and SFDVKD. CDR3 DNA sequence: TGTGCCACCAGTCACCAGGACAGGGGCCAAAACACCGGGGAGCTGTTTTTT. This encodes CATSHQDRGQNTGELFF.

The CDR3 DNA reads TGTGCCAGCAACAGGGACTCCTACAATGAGCAGTTCTTC. Translating gives CASNRDSYNEQFF. V and J are TRBV2 and TRBJ2-1; a possible D gene is TRBD1 (6 bases). The CDR3 runs 13 residues. The V and J ends lost 7 bases and 0 bases respectively, with 7 bases between them. In germline, CDR1 is SNHLY, CDR2 FYNNEI.

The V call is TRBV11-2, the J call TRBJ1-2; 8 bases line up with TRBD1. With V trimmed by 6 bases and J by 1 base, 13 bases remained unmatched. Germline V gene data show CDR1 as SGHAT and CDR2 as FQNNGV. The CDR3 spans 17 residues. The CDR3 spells CASRNPLDRDRNYGYTF. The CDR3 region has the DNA TGTGCCAGCAGAAACCCTTTGGACAGGGACCGTAACTATGGCTACACCTTC.

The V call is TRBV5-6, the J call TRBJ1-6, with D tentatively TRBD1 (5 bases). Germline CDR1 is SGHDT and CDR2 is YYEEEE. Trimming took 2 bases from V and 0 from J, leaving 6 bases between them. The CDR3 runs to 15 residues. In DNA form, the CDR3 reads TGTGCCAGCAGCTTCGGGGGCTCCTATAATTCACCCCTCCACTTT. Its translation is CASSFGGSYNSPLHF.

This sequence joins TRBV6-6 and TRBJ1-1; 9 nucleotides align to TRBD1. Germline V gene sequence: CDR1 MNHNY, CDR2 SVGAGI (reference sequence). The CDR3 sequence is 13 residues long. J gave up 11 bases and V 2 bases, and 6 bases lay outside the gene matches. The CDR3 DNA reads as TGTGCCAGCAGTTACGGGGACAGGGAGTCGGCTTTCTTT. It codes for CASSYGDRESAFF.

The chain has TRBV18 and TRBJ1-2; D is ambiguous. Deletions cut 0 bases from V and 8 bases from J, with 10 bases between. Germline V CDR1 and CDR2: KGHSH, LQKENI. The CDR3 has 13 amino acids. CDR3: CASSPPLRGGYTF. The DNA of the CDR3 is TGTGCCAGCTCACCACCCCTCCGCGGAGGCTACACCTTC. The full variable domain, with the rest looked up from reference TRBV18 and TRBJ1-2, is NAGVMQNPRHLVRRRGQEARLRCSPMKGHSHVYWYRQLPEEGLKFMVYLQKENIIDESGMPKERFSAEFPKEGPSILRIQQVVRGDSAAYFCASSPPLRGGYTFGSGTRLTVV.

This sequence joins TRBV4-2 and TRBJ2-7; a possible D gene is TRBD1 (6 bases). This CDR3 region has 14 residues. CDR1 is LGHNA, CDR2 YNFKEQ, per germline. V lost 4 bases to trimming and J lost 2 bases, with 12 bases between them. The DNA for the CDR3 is TGTGCCAGCAGCCGTGGACAGAGTCCCTACGAGCAGTACTTC. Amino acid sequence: CASSRGQSPYEQYF.

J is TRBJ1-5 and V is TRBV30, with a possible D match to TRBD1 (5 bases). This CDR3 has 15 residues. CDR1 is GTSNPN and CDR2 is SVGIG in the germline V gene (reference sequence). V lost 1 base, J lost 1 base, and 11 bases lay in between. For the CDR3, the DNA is TGTGCCTGGAGTGGAAGGGCAGGGAGCAATCAGCCCCAGCATTTT. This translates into CAWSGRAGSNQPQHF.

CDR3 bases: TGTGCCAGCAGCATTACCCGGGACAGGGATTACTATGGCTACACCTTC. This translates into CASSITRDRDYYGYTF. J is TRBJ1-2 and V is TRBV7-9; TRBD1 aligns across 9 bases. With V trimmed by 5 bases and J by 3 bases, 10 bases remained unmatched. The length of the CDR3 is 16 residues. CDR1 and CDR2 (germline): SEHNR, FQNEAQ (reference sequence).

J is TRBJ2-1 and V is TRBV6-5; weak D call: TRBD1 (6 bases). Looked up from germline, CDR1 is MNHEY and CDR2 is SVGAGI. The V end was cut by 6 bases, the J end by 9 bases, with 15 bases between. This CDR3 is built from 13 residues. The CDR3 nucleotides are TGTGCCAGCAGCCCAACAGGGATCGGTGAGCAGTTCTTC. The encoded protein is CASSPTGIGEQFF.

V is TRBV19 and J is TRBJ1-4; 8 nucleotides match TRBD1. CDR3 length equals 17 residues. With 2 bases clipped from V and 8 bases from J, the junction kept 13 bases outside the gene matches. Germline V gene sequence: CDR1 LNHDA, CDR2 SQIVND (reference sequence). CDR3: CASSIQFLQGGKEKLFF. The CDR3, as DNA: TGTGCCAGTAGTATACAATTTCTACAGGGGGGTAAGGAAAAACTGTTTTTT. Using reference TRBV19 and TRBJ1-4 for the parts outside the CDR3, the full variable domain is DGGITQSPKYLFRKEGQNVTLSCEQNLNHDAMYWYRQDPGQGLRLIYYSQIVNDFQKGDIAEGYSVSREKKESFPLTVTSAQKNPTAFYLCASSIQFLQGGKEKLFFGSGTQLSVL.

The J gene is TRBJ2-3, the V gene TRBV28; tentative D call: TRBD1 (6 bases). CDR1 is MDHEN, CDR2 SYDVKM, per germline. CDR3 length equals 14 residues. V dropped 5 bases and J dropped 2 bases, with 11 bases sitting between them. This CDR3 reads CASSPGQYTDTQYF. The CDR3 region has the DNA TGTGCCAGCAGTCCCGGACAGTACACAGATACGCAGTATTTT.

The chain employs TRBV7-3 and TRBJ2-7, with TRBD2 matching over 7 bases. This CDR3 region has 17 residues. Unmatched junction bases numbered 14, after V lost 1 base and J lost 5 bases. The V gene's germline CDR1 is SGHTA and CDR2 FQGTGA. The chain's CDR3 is CASSLSSGWEGHHEQYF. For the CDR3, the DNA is TGTGCCAGCAGCTTAAGCTCAGGATGGGAGGGCCATCACGAGCAGTACTTC.

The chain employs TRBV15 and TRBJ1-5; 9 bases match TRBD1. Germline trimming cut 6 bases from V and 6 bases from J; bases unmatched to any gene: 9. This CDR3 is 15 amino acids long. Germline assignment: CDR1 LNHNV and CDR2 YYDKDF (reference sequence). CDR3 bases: TGTGCCACCAGTGCCAATACAGGGGGCCGTCAGCCCCAGCATTTT. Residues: CATSANTGGRQPQHF. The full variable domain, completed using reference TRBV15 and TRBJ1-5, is DAMVIQNPRYQVTQFGKPVTLSCSQTLNHNVMYWYQQKSSQAPKLLFHYYDKDFNNEADTPDNFQSRRPNTSFCFLDIRSPGLGDTAMYLCATSANTGGRQPQHFGDGTRLSIL.